The clone carrying this T cell receptor beta chain was found many times. Its antigen is unknown. The CDR3 totals 13 residues. Germline V gene sequence: CDR1 SGHRS, CDR2 YFSETQ. V was cut by 1 base and J by 6 bases, with 9 bases left in between. The starting template was genomic DNA from bulk tumor, approximately 600 ng per sample. Spaced far apart, several biopsies were taken from each primary tumor during surgery. The cohort was untreated, with newly diagnosed non-small cell lung cancer undergoing curative surgery. The data were obtained in a study of immune heterogeneity within non-small cell lung tumors. About the research overall: With respect to histology, the tumors encompassed a few squamous cell carcinomas, about 9 non-squamous carcinomas and 1 not otherwise specified. Overall study findings and caveats: A moderate but significant correlation was found, linking local T-cell clonality with local tumor mutational burden (R 0.3 to 0.35).

Amplification of the TCR beta CDR3 was achieved through multiplex PCR with 32 V and 13 J primers. TCRdb fed the multiplex PCR reads into MiXCR, producing one record per CDR3 protein. The repertoire holds approximately 31,000 distinct CDR3 sequences, with more than 25% as singletons. This receptor was identified in a man in his forties with non-small cell lung cancer. This chain connects TRBV5-1 to TRBJ2-3; D unclear. The sequenced sample was lung tumor tissue. Here the CDR3 DNA reads TGCGCCAGCAGCTTGTCTGTTTTGGATACGCAGTATTTT. It translates to CASSLSVLDTQYF.